This TCR beta chain originates from a study of regulatory T cells in long-lasting Graves disease. Time point defined: newly diagnosed GD, antithyroid drugs for less than 3 months. RNA isolated from PBMCs was used to make the TCR library. The CDR3 spans 14 residues. Germline CDR1 and CDR2: KGHDR and SFDVKD. Trimming cost V 3 bases and J 4 bases; bases outside gene matches: 4. Arm-PCR of CDR3 regions with iRepertoire HTBI primers generated TCR beta libraries. TCRdb processed the multiplex PCR reads anew with MiXCR; each CDR3 protein has one entry. The table shows 500,000 to 700,000 distinct CDR3 sequences, with 16% occurring only once. Only a few counts were recorded for this clonotype. Separately, the same data were catalogued under a study of T cells in Graves' hyperthyroidism and ophthalmopathy.

The material was peripheral blood mononuclear cells (PBMCs), obtained at new diagnosis, from a patient treated with antithyroid drugs. The chain couples TRBV24-1 to TRBJ1-2; the match to TRBD1 covers 7 bases. The clonotype originates from a woman aged 25 to 39 with Graves disease. Here the CDR3 reads CATSDPTGPYGYTF. As DNA, the CDR3 is TGTGCCACCAGTGATCCGACAGGGCCCTATGGCTACACCTTC.